This TCR beta chain emerged from a study of cytomegalovirus exposure and HLA in healthy donors. Whole-study results and caveats: Follow-up analysis seemed to connect common viral pathogens with several of the most significant clusters identified. Per published accounts, TCR beta sequences correctly predicted the HLA-A and HLA-B alleles of most subjects. A few chains tied to CMV proved CMV antigen-specific in vitro.

13 Jbeta primers and 60 Vbeta primers were used for the PCR. The protocol was immunoSEQ multiplex PCR, while the TCRdb copy is restricted to in-frame clones and leaves out a portion. The sample has about 190,000 clones; roughly 80% are singletons. The CDR3 is 15 residues long. From germline, CDR1 is LNHDA and CDR2 SQIVND (reference sequence). Trimming removed 4 bases from V and 8 bases from J; junction bases left unmatched: 12. At collection, donors were nominally healthy, but unrecorded immune exposures were probable. On this clone: Its specificity is unknown.

The sequence was collected from a middle-aged man in good health and CMV-seropositive. The gene calls are TRBV19 and TRBJ1-2, with TRBD1 matching 8 bases. Sequencing input: PBMCs. The CDR3 DNA reads TGTGCCAGTAGTAAAGACAGGGGCGCTGATTGGGGCTACACCTTC. Amino acids: CASSKDRGADWGYTF.